The present T cell receptor beta chain was sequenced within a study of blood T cells in healthy people across ages. The wider study: Researchers report that template switching captured about one barcoded beta molecule per two T cells.

The use of a sample-barcoded 5' primer and a J-beta primer mix characterized a second PCR of roughly 6 to 11 cycles. A tag from a template-switch adaptor with 12 random nucleotides marked each cDNA molecule. TCRdb re-called the 5' RACE reads through MiXCR, storing one row per CDR3 protein. The data hold roughly 1,800,000 distinct CDR3 sequences, with less than 50% observed a single time. Donation came from healthy Caucasian individuals in Russia who were aged roughly 6 to 95. This clonotype was seen a handful of times. Its antigen is undetermined. General study findings and limits: A strong correlation between TCR beta diversity and naive T cell percentage was seen.

Germline V gene lookup returns CDR1 MGHRA and CDR2 YSYEKL. Trimming cost V 0 bases and J 6 bases, with 12 bases left between them. The CDR3 covers 15 residues. The origin of this receptor is a woman aged 40 to 50 in good health. The sequenced sample was blood. V gene TRBV4-1 combines with J gene TRBJ1-5; D is unclear. Here the CDR3 reads CASSQDAGWAQPQHF. As DNA, the CDR3 is TGCGCCAGCAGCCAAGACGCAGGATGGGCTCAGCCCCAGCATTTT.